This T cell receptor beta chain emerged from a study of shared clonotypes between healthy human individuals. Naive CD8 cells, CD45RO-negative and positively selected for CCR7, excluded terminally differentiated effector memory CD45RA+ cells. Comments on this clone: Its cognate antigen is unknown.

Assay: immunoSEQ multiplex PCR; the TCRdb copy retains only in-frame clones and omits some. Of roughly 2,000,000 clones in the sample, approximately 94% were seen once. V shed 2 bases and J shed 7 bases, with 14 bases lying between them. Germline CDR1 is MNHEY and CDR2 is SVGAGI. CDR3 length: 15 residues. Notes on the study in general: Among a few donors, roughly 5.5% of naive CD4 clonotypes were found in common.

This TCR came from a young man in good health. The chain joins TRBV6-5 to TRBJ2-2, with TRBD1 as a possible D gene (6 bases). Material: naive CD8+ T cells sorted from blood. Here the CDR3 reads CASSYRAGAYGELFF. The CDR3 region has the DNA TGTGCCAGCAGTTACAGGGCAGGGGCGTACGGGGAGCTGTTTTTT.